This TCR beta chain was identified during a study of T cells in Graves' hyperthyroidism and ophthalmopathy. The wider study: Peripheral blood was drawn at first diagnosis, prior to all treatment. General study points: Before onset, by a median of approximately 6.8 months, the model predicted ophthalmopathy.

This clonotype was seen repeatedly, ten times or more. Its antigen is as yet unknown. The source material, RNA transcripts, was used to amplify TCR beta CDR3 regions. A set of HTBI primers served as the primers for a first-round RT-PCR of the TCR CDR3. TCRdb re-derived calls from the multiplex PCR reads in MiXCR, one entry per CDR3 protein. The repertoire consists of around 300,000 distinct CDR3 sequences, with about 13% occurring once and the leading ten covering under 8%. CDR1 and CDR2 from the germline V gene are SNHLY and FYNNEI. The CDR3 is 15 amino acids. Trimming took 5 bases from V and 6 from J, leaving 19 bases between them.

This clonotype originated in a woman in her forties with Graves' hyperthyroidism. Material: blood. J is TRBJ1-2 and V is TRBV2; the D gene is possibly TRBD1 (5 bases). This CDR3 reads CASSTPAGSRDGYTF. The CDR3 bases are TGTGCCAGCAGTACCCCGGCAGGGAGCAGGGATGGCTACACCTTC.